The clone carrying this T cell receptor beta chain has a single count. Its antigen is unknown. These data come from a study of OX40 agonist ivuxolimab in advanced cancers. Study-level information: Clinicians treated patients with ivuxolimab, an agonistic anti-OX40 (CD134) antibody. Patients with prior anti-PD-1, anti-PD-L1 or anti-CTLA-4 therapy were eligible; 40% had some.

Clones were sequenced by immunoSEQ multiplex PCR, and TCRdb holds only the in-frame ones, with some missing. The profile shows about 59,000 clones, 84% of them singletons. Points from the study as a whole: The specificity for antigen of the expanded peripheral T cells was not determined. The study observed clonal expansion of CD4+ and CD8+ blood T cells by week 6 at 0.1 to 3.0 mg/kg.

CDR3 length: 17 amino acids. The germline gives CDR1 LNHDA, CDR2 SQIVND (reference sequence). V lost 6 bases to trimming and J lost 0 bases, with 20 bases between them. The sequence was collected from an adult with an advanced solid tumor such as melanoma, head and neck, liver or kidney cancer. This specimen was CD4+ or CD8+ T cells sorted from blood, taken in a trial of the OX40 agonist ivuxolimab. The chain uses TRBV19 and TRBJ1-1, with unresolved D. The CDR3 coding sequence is TGTGCCAGTAGCCCCCTCGGGCAGAAAAACATGAACACTGAAGCTTTCTTT. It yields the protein CASSPLGQKNMNTEAFF.